A single sample gave rise to the 22 T cell receptor beta chains below, sequenced in a study of T cell repertoires in cytomegalovirus infection. The antigens for these receptors are not known. MiXCR was run by TCRdb on the reads, yielding one entry per CDR3 protein. The sample carries around 340,000 distinct CDR3 sequences, about 29% recorded once. The input for sequencing was cultured PBMCs, taken from culture after CMV antigen stimulation. All receptors derive from a human donor in good health (CMV status not recorded). Some clones in this sample may be carry-over from other donors' samples.

Comment on this clonotype: One end of the junction is discordant with germline, which a read error may explain. The CDR3 bases are TGCGCCAGCAGCCAAGATCCACGGGGGGGCCAGGGCTCCCTATTC. Protein product: CASSQDPRGGQGSLF. The V call is TRBV4-1, the J call TRBJ2-7; 8 bases are a match to TRBD2. The V gene's germline CDR1 is MGHRA and CDR2 YSYEKL. This CDR3 is built from 15 residues.

This clonotype was detected a few times. The J gene is TRBJ1-1, the V gene TRBV27; 9 nucleotides match TRBD1. The V gene's germline CDR1 is MNHEY and CDR2 SMNVEV (reference sequence). V lost 5 bases and J lost 6; bases outside the gene matches: 13. The CDR3 runs 16 residues. The CDR3 region has the DNA TGTGCCAGCAGTGCCGGACAGGGGCGTGGAAGCGCTGAAGCTTTCTTT. It encodes CASSAGQGRGSAEAFF.

This chain joins TRBV2 and TRBJ1-4; D is perhaps TRBD1 (6 bases). Trimming shortened V by 6 bases and J by 4 bases, and 6 bases separated the two germline ends. This CDR3 spans 12 amino acids. Germline assignment: CDR1 SNHLY and CDR2 FYNNEI. The CDR3 protein is CASRQGNEKLFF. CDR3 sequence (DNA): TGTGCCAGCAGACAGGGTAATGAAAAACTGTTTTTT.

The V gene is TRBV20-1, the J gene TRBJ2-7, with a tentative D call TRBD2 (6 bases). Trimming cost V 4 bases and J 3 bases, with 13 bases left between them. Per germline, CDR1 DFQATT and CDR2 SNEGSKA (reference sequence). This CDR3 contains 13 residues. The CDR3 DNA follows: TGCAGTGCTAAAAGGCGGGATCTCTACGAGCAGTACTTC. It specifies CSAKRRDLYEQYF.

This clonotype has more than one count but fewer than ten. J is TRBJ1-1 and V is TRBV9; no firm D call. Germline CDR1 SGDLS, CDR2 YYNGEE. CDR3 length: 13 residues. V lost 1 base and J 1 base, leaving 5 bases between the germline ends. The CDR3 reads CASSVLENTEAFF. Here the CDR3 DNA reads TGTGCCAGCAGCGTATTAGAGAACACTGAAGCTTTCTTT.

This clonotype came up many times. V and J are TRBV20-1 and TRBJ1-1; D not resolved. The germline CDR1 and CDR2 sequences are DFQATT and SNEGSKA (reference sequence). Trimming shortened V by 0 bases and J by 1 base, and 6 bases separated the two germline ends. This CDR3 has 13 residues. CDR3 protein: CSARDGKNTEAFF. The CDR3 DNA reads TGCAGTGCTAGAGACGGGAAGAACACTGAAGCTTTCTTT.

V gene TRBV20-1 combines with J gene TRBJ2-1, with 8 bases identical to TRBD2. The CDR3 is 14 residues long. V lost 4 bases, J lost 0 bases, and 2 bases stayed unmatched. CDR1 is DFQATT and CDR2 is SNEGSKA in the germline V gene (reference sequence). The CDR3 loop is CSAKAGVSYNEQFF. The DNA for the CDR3 is TGCAGTGCTAAAGCGGGAGTCTCCTACAATGAGCAGTTCTTC.

In its sample, this clonotype ranks as medium-sized (0.01 to 0.1%). The CDR3: CASSPAGANFDYGYTF. In nucleotides, the CDR3 is TGCGCCAGCAGCCCAGCAGGGGCGAACTTTGACTATGGCTACACCTTC. The gene calls are TRBV4-1 and TRBJ1-2; possibly TRBD1 for D (6 bases). This CDR3 contains 16 residues. Trimming removed 4 bases from V and 3 bases from J, with 18 bases in between. CDR1 and CDR2 from the germline V gene are MGHRA and YSYEKL.

The V gene is TRBV11-2, the J gene TRBJ1-2; D is undetermined. Per germline, CDR1 SGHAT and CDR2 FQNNGV. CDR3 size: 15 residues. V was pared by 0 bases and J by 0 bases, with 8 bases between. CDR3 region: CASSLEAAPNYGYTF. Here the CDR3 DNA reads TGTGCCAGCAGCTTAGAGGCAGCCCCTAACTATGGCTACACCTTC.

The table lists this clonotype with a few counts. The chain links TRBV12-3 or TRBV12-4 to TRBJ1-5; TRBD1 aligns across 7 bases. V lost 5 bases to trimming and J lost 3 bases; unmatched junction nucleotides: 13. The CDR3 loop spans 17 amino acids. This CDR3 is CASSLHRGGGTNQPQHF. In DNA form, the CDR3 reads TGTGCCAGCAGTCTCCACAGGGGCGGTGGGACCAATCAGCCCCAGCATTTT.

This clonotype was found a few times. The rearrangement joins TRBV29-1 to TRBJ2-1, with D unresolved. This CDR3 spans 14 amino acids. With 6 bases removed from V and 2 bases from J, the gap between germline ends came to 14 bases. Germline-derived CDR1 and CDR2 are SQVTM and ANQGSEA. CDR3 in amino acids: CSVFVRVAYNEQFF. As DNA, the CDR3 is TGCAGCGTCTTCGTCCGGGTGGCCTACAATGAGCAGTTCTTC.

V usage is TRBV7-9 and J usage is TRBJ2-2; the D gene is possibly TRBD1 (6 bases). The CDR3 loop spans 16 amino acids. Germline lookup yields CDR1 SEHNR and CDR2 FQNEAQ (reference sequence). V dropped 5 bases and J dropped 3 bases, with 16 bases sitting between them. Here the CDR3 reads CASSTPTGIDTGELFF. Here the CDR3 DNA reads TGTGCCAGCAGCACCCCAACAGGGATCGACACCGGGGAGCTGTTTTTT.

The gene calls are TRBV25-1 and TRBJ1-6; D remains unclear. This CDR3 spans 13 amino acids. V shed 2 bases and J shed 7 bases, with 6 bases lying between them. In germline, CDR1 is MGHDK, CDR2 SYGVNS. The CDR3 is CASSEDGNSPLHF. The CDR3 region has the DNA TGTGCCAGCAGTGAAGACGGGAATTCACCCCTCCACTTT.

This clonotype has more than one count but fewer than ten. The rearrangement uses TRBV27 and TRBJ2-5, with 8 bases matching TRBD2. J lost 5 bases, V lost 4 bases, and 9 bases had no gene match. The length of the CDR3 is 15 residues. Germline assignment: CDR1 MNHEY and CDR2 SMNVEV (reference sequence). CDR3 sequence: CASSWVGGAGETQYF. The CDR3 DNA reads TGTGCCAGCAGTTGGGTCGGGGGGGCGGGGGAGACCCAGTACTTC.

This clonotype turned up a few times. The rearrangement uses TRBV10-2 and TRBJ1-1; D remains unclear. This CDR3 has 14 amino acids. V dropped 7 bases and J dropped 0 bases, with 12 bases sitting between them. Per germline, CDR1 WSHSY and CDR2 SAAADI. The CDR3 coding sequence is TGCGCCAGCAATTTCGTCGGATTGAACACTGAAGCTTTCTTT. This sequence encodes CASNFVGLNTEAFF.

In this sample, this clonotype turned up a few times. V is TRBV20-1 and J is TRBJ1-1; D unresolved. The CDR3 loop spans 11 amino acids. The V and J ends lost 4 bases and 1 base respectively, with 4 bases between them. Germline assignment: CDR1 DFQATT and CDR2 SNEGSKA (reference sequence). CDR3 sequence: CSAIENTEAFF. As DNA, the CDR3 is TGCAGTGCTATAGAGAACACTGAAGCTTTCTTT.

This clonotype was picked up many times. This rearrangement joins TRBV7-3 to TRBJ2-3; TRBD1 aligns across 8 bases. The CDR3 has 15 residues. V lost 4 bases and J lost 2; bases outside the gene matches: 5. Germline assignment: CDR1 SGHTA and CDR2 FQGTGA. The CDR3 protein is CASSSRQGITDTQYF. CDR3 bases: TGTGCCAGCAGCTCACGACAGGGGATCACAGATACGCAGTATTTT.

This clonotype has just a few counts. V usage is TRBV7-2 and J usage is TRBJ1-5; D remains unclear. CDR1 and CDR2 (germline): SGHTA, FQGNSA. V was shortened by 5 bases and J by 2 bases, with 16 bases between the two germline ends. The CDR3 is 16 amino acids. Written as DNA, the CDR3 is TGTGCCAGCAGCGCCCTGACTGGTCGGGGCAATCAGCCCCAGCATTTT. Translating gives CASSALTGRGNQPQHF.

This sequence joins TRBV19 and TRBJ2-1; D may be TRBD2 (5 bases). Trimming cost V 6 bases and J 4 bases, with 22 bases left between them. Germline assignment: CDR1 LNHDA and CDR2 SQIVND (reference sequence). The CDR3 is 17 amino acids. The CDR3 loop is CASRPGSFSIGYNEQFF. The CDR3 bases are TGTGCCAGTAGGCCGGGGTCATTCTCGATCGGTTACAATGAGCAGTTCTTC.

The J gene is TRBJ2-7, the V gene TRBV4-1, with D possibly matching TRBD2 (6 bases). CDR3 length equals 13 residues. The V end lost 3 bases, the J end lost 6 bases, and 12 bases lay between the germline ends. Germline-derived CDR1 and CDR2 are MGHRA and YSYEKL. The CDR3 DNA follows: TGCGCCAGCAGCCAGGACCCAGCGGGCGAGCAGTACTTC. Protein sequence: CASSQDPAGEQYF.

This clonotype was counted between two and nine times. The chain couples TRBV11-2 to TRBJ2-1; D is unclear. The ends were cut back, 1 base at V and 3 bases at J, with 4 bases in the middle. The CDR3 is made up of 13 amino acids. Per germline, CDR1 SGHAT and CDR2 FQNNGV. CDR3: CASSLGDYNEQFF. The CDR3 DNA reads as TGTGCCAGCAGCTTAGGTGACTACAATGAGCAGTTCTTC.

V is TRBV15 and J is TRBJ2-1, with D perhaps matching TRBD1 (6 bases). The CDR3 loop spans 16 amino acids. Germline V gene sequence: CDR1 LNHNV, CDR2 YYDKDF (reference sequence). Trimming left V 0 bases short and J 4 bases short, with 13 bases between. The CDR3 protein is CATSRDSRTVYNEQFF. The CDR3 DNA reads as TGTGCCACCAGCAGAGATTCTAGGACAGTTTACAATGAGCAGTTCTTC.